This TCR beta chain stems from a study of T cells in localized non-small cell lung cancer. Profiled with immunoSEQ multiplex PCR; TCRdb holds only in-frame clones, not every one. This table has about 24,000 clones, roughly 88% appearing once. With 2 bases clipped from V and 2 bases from J, the junction kept 4 bases outside the gene matches. In germline, CDR1 is WNHNN, CDR2 SYGVQD (reference sequence). The CDR3 length is 15 residues. The rearrangement links TRBV10-1 to TRBJ2-3; 7 positions match TRBD1. The receptor was isolated from a woman aged 40-70 years with stage III lung adenocarcinoma. The material was peripheral blood mononuclear cells, obtained before any cancer treatment. DNA of the CDR3: TGCGCCAGCAGTGAGGGCAGGGGGAACACAGATACGCAGTATTTT. Translated: CASSEGRGNTDTQYF.